This T cell receptor (beta chain) was observed in a study of T cell responses to AZD1222 COVID-19 vaccine. Using immunoSEQ multiplex PCR, the repertoire was profiled, and TCRdb retains in-frame clones only, with some absent. Of fewer than 200,000 clones listed, roughly nine tenths are singletons. Details on this clone: The antigen is unknown.

Study-wide results and caveats: Most donors were white British and more were female, and clonal diversity was possibly underestimated. Vaccine-related CD4 TCRs covered spike, predominating at 160-218 and 743-854. The number of AZD1222 recipients seropositive at baseline was only five to seven.

The analysis combined second doses at about 4 or about 12 weeks. V shed 3 bases and J shed 0 bases, with 10 bases lying between them. This CDR3 spans 15 amino acids. Germline V lookup: CDR1 SGHRS, CDR2 YFSETQ. The chain employs TRBV5-1 and TRBJ1-3; D unclear. The source of this sequence is an adult who received the AZD1222 COVID-19 vaccine. The specimen comprised peripheral blood, sampled 28 days after the second AZD1222 dose. The CDR3 bases are TGCGCCAGCAGCTCTGGTGGGGTCTCTGGAAACACCATATATTTT. Residues: CASSSGGVSGNTIYF. The whole variable domain, filled in from reference TRBV5-1 and TRBJ1-3, reads KAGVTQTPRYLIKTRGQQVTLSCSPISGHRSVSWYQQTPGQGLQFLFEYFSETQRNKGNFPGRFSGRQFSNSRSEMNVSTLELGDSALYLCASSSGGVSGNTIYFGEGSWLTVV.